Included here is one TCR beta chain sequence, with context. The method was immunoSEQ multiplex PCR; TCRdb's version includes in-frame clones alone and lacks a portion of them. The profile shows more than 550,000 clones, around 85% of them singletons. The entry originates in a study of shared T cell receptors in the human thymus. The ends were cut back, 3 bases at V and 4 bases at J, with 9 bases in the middle. Germline assignment: CDR1 WNHNN and CDR2 SYGVQD (reference sequence). The CDR3 is made up of 13 amino acids. A further study also used this sample, focusing on human thymus T cells. From that paper: Thymus specimens were resections from corrective heart surgery.

The chain links TRBV10-1 to TRBJ1-1; TRBD1 is a possible D gene (5 bases). This TCR came from a girl less than two years old with a congenital heart defect. The sequencing sample was made of thymocytes. The CDR3 DNA reads as TGCGCCAGCAGTGAACCGGGGGGCACTGAAGCTTTCTTT. As protein: CASSEPGGTEAFF.